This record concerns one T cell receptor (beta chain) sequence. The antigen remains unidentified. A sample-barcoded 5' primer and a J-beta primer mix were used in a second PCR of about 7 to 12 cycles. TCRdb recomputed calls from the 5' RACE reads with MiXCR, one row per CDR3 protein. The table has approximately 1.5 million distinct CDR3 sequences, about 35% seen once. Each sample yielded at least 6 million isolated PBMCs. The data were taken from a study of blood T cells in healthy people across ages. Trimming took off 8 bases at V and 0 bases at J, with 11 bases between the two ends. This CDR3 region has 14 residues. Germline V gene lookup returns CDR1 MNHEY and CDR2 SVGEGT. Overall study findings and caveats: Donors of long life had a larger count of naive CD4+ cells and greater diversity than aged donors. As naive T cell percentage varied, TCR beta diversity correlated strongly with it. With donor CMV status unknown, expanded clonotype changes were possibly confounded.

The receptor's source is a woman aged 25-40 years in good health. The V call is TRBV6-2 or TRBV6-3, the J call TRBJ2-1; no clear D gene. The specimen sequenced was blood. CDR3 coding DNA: TGTGCCAGCGGCTCGTGGAGCTCCTACAATGAGCAGTTCTTC. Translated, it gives CASGSWSSYNEQFF.